This T cell receptor beta chain was documented in a study of post-analysis software for immune sequencing data. Study findings and constraints: TRBV5-6, TRBV5-1 and TRBV20-1 were among a few TRBV segments more frequent in patients than controls.

The V end lost 4 bases, the J end lost 0 bases, and 11 bases lay between the germline ends. From germline, CDR1 is MGHRA and CDR2 YSYEKL. The CDR3 runs 15 residues. Unique molecular identifiers tagged the TCR beta cDNA libraries. It was from roughly 1 to 10 million T cells that 450,000 to 550,000 cDNA molecules came. TCRdb analysed the PCR reads with MiXCR anew, one entry per CDR3 protein. The table shows hundreds of thousands of distinct CDR3 sequences, with roughly 29% occurring only once. This clonotype was counted many times. Its antigen is unidentified. Material for sequencing was blood. This receptor was obtained from a girl aged 5-17 years with multiple sclerosis. The rearrangement uses TRBV4-1 and TRBJ2-3, with unresolved D. The DNA of the CDR3 is TGCGCCAGCAGCCTAAGGTCGGGTAGCACAGATACGCAGTATTTT. Translating it yields CASSLRSGSTDTQYF.